This entry lists 28 T cell receptor beta chains sequenced from one sample in a study of immune evolution from preneoplasia to lung adenocarcinoma. Produced via immunoSEQ multiplex PCR; TCRdb's table is partial and in-frame only. The sample includes several thousand clones, roughly 78% of them seen just once. The specimen was FFPE adjacent normal lung tissue. Source of these receptors: a person aged 65 to 85 with lung adenocarcinoma.

The chain joins TRBV28 to TRBJ2-5, with 15 bases aligning to TRBD2. Germline V gene sequence: CDR1 MDHEN, CDR2 SYDVKM. This CDR3 has 17 residues. With 5 bases clipped from V and 5 bases from J, the junction kept 9 bases outside the gene matches. The CDR3, as DNA: TGTGCCAGCAGTCTCCGGACTAGCGGGGGGGCTATGGAGACCCAGTACTTC. Protein product: CASSLRTSGGAMETQYF.

CDR3 residues: CASSHRDFPEGLSNQPQHF. The DNA for the CDR3 is TGCGCCAGCAGCCACCGAGACTTCCCTGAAGGGCTCAGCAATCAGCCCCAGCATTTT. The genes are TRBV4-1 and TRBJ1-5, with D hard to call. V was pared by 3 bases and J by 1 base, with 22 bases between. The CDR3 sequence is 19 residues long. Germline CDR1 and CDR2: MGHRA and YSYEKL.

The chain recombines TRBV5-6 with TRBJ2-1; TRBD2 matches 9 bases. Germline CDR1 is SGHDT and CDR2 is YYEEEE. The CDR3 extends over 15 amino acids. V lost 4 bases and J lost 5; bases outside the gene matches: 7. The CDR3 region is CASSPGTSYHNEQFF. The CDR3 coding sequence is TGTGCCAGCAGCCCAGGGACTAGCTACCACAATGAGCAGTTCTTC. Together with reference TRBV5-6 and TRBJ2-1, the CDR3 gives the full variable domain: DAGVTQSPTHLIKTRGQQVTLRCSPKSGHDTVSWYQQALGQGPQFIFQYYEEEERQRGNFPDRFSGHQFPNYSSELNVNALLLGDSALYLCASSPGTSYHNEQFFGPGTRLTVL.

The CDR3 bases are TGTGCCAGCAGCCAAGATCTGCGGGCATACACCGGGGAGCTGTTTTTT. Translated, it gives CASSQDLRAYTGELFF. V and J are TRBV4-2 and TRBJ2-2, with D possibly matching TRBD2 (5 bases). The germline gives CDR1 LGHNA, CDR2 YNFKEQ. This CDR3 has 16 residues. Trimming took off 0 bases at V and 3 bases at J, with 11 bases between the two ends.

V gene TRBV2 combines with J gene TRBJ2-7; D possibly corresponds to TRBD1 (6 bases). V dropped 5 bases and J dropped 4 bases, with 12 bases sitting between them. Germline values: CDR1 SNHLY, CDR2 FYNNEI. The CDR3 runs to 13 residues. This chain's CDR3 is CASSRRTAYEQYF. The CDR3 DNA is TGTGCCAGCAGTAGGCGGACAGCATACGAGCAGTACTTC.

J is TRBJ1-5 and V is TRBV6-6, with D possibly matching TRBD1 (6 bases). The CDR3 has 14 amino acids. V was cut by 8 bases and J by 6 bases, with 17 bases left in between. The germline V gene encodes CDR1 MNHNY and CDR2 SVGAGI (reference sequence). The CDR3 DNA is TGTGCCAGCCAACCTCCGGGGGCGACTCAGCCCCAGCATTTT. Translated: CASQPPGATQPQHF.

The DNA for the CDR3 is TGTGCCAGCAGCCCCCAGTCCTCCGCTAATTCACCCCTCCACTTT. Encoded protein: CASSPQSSANSPLHF. The gene calls are TRBV14 and TRBJ1-6; D unclear. V was trimmed by 4 bases and J by 6 bases, leaving 13 bases between them. CDR1 is SGHDN, CDR2 FVKESK, per germline. This CDR3 is built from 15 residues.

The genes are TRBV19 and TRBJ2-3; 7 bases align to TRBD2. Looked up from germline, CDR1 is LNHDA and CDR2 is SQIVND (reference sequence). CDR3 length: 14 residues. Trimming took 3 bases from V and 9 from J; bases not matched to a gene: 9. This chain's CDR3 is CASSIFRGGGTQYF. CDR3 in DNA: TGTGCCAGTAGTATCTTTCGTGGCGGGGGAACGCAGTATTTT. Complete variable domain (other parts from reference TRBV19 and TRBJ2-3): DGGITQSPKYLFRKEGQNVTLSCEQNLNHDAMYWYRQDPGQGLRLIYYSQIVNDFQKGDIAEGYSVSREKKESFPLTVTSAQKNPTAFYLCASSIFRGGGTQYFGPGTRLTVL.

This clone was observed a single time. The gene calls are TRBV19 and TRBJ2-3, with 11 nucleotides matching TRBD1. V dropped 7 bases and J dropped 4; count of bases not matched to a gene: 4. CDR1 LNHDA and CDR2 SQIVND come from the germline V gene (reference sequence). This CDR3 comprises 14 residues. The CDR3 is CASTEGQGADTQYF. In DNA, the CDR3 is TGTGCCAGTACGGAGGGACAGGGGGCAGATACGCAGTATTTT.

The genes are TRBV18 and TRBJ1-2; 9 bases align to TRBD1. Germline V gene sequence: CDR1 KGHSH, CDR2 LQKENI. After removal of 3 bases from V and 4 bases from J, the junction contained 12 bases not matched to a gene. This CDR3 spans 17 amino acids. CDR3 residues: CASSPQRGTGSLYGYTF. CDR3 DNA: TGTGCCAGCTCACCTCAACGGGGGACAGGGTCACTCTATGGCTACACCTTC.

The J gene is TRBJ2-3, the V gene TRBV7-3, with D maybe TRBD2 (6 bases). This CDR3 region has 14 residues. Trimming shortened V by 2 bases and J by 2 bases, and 8 bases separated the two germline ends. The germline CDR1 and CDR2 sequences are SGHTA and FQGTGA. In DNA, the CDR3 is TGTGCCAGCAGCTTACGCGGGAACACAGATACGCAGTATTTT. Translated, it gives CASSLRGNTDTQYF.

By its share, this clone is large. The chain recombines TRBV30 with TRBJ1-4; the match to TRBD1 covers 9 bases. This CDR3 region has 15 residues. With 1 base clipped from V and 2 bases from J, the junction kept 2 bases outside the gene matches. Germline assignment: CDR1 GTSNPN and CDR2 SVGIG (reference sequence). The CDR3 is CAWSATGGTNEKLFF. The CDR3 DNA reads as TGTGCCTGGAGTGCCACAGGGGGCACTAATGAAAAACTGTTTTTT. The full variable domain, with the rest looked up from reference TRBV30 and TRBJ1-4, is SQTIHQWPATLVQPVGSPLSLECTVEGTSNPNLYWYRQAAGRGLQLLFYSVGIGQISSEVPQNLSASRPQDRQFILSSKKLLLSDSGFYLCAWSATGGTNEKLFFGSGTQLSVL.

The chain carries TRBV7-9 and TRBJ2-4; a possible D gene is TRBD2 (6 bases). The CDR3 sequence is 16 residues long. Germline CDR1 and CDR2: SEHNR and FQNEAQ (reference sequence). Trimming cost V 4 bases and J 0 bases, with 13 bases left between them. The CDR3 loop reads CASSSRRAEAKNIQYF. The DNA for the CDR3 is TGTGCCAGCAGCTCCCGGAGGGCAGAAGCCAAAAACATTCAGTACTTC.

This clone appeared once. The chain uses TRBV19 and TRBJ1-2, with D perhaps TRBD1 (5 bases). The CDR3 is 13 residues long. The V end lost 5 bases, the J end lost 4 bases, and 11 bases lay between the germline ends. Germline assignment: CDR1 LNHDA and CDR2 SQIVND (reference sequence). CDR3 DNA sequence: TGTGCCAGTAGTCCGGGGCAGCCCTATGGCTACACCTTC. This translates into CASSPGQPYGYTF.

This CDR3 is CASWKSTGELFF. CDR3 DNA sequence: TGTGCCAGCTGGAAGAGCACCGGGGAGCTGTTTTTT. This rearrangement joins TRBV27 to TRBJ2-2; D remains ambiguous. V shed 8 bases and J shed 4 bases, with 8 bases lying between them. CDR1 MNHEY and CDR2 SMNVEV come from the germline V gene (reference sequence). CDR3 length: 12 amino acids.

The chain is built from TRBV10-2 and TRBJ1-1, with 9 bases identical to TRBD1. Germline-derived CDR1 and CDR2 are WSHSY and SAAADI. J was trimmed by 8 bases and V by 4 bases; bases with no gene match: 5. This CDR3 spans 13 amino acids. Here the CDR3 reads CASSATTGGEAFF. The DNA for the CDR3 is TGCGCCAGCAGTGCCACTACAGGGGGCGAAGCTTTCTTT.

This clone is a singleton in its sample. This chain uses TRBV11-2 with TRBJ2-5, with 8 bases lining up with TRBD1. The V and J ends lost 1 base and 2 bases, in that order; junction bases with no gene match: 3. CDR3 size: 15 residues. The germline V gene has CDR1 SGHAT and CDR2 FQNNGV. CDR3 region: CASSLAGTGQETQYF. CDR3 coding DNA: TGTGCCAGCAGCTTAGCCGGGACAGGACAAGAGACCCAGTACTTC. Using reference TRBV11-2 and TRBJ2-5 for the parts outside the CDR3, the full variable domain is EAGVAQSPRYKIIEKRQSVAFWCNPISGHATLYWYQQILGQGPKLLIQFQNNGVVDDSQLPKDRFSAERLKGVDSTLKIQPAKLEDSAVYLCASSLAGTGQETQYFGPGTRLLVL.

The V call is TRBV11-2, the J call TRBJ1-2, with 11 bases fitting TRBD1. With V trimmed by 2 bases and J by 5 bases, 13 bases remained unmatched. CDR1 is SGHAT, CDR2 FQNNGV, per germline. The CDR3 length is 18 residues. The CDR3 loop reads CASSLRGQDRGHMYGYTF. DNA for the CDR3: TGTGCCAGCAGCTTAAGGGGCCAGGACAGGGGGCATATGTATGGCTACACCTTC.

This clone was seen a few times. The chain recombines TRBV7-9 with TRBJ2-7; 8 bases map to TRBD2. Germline CDR1 SEHNR, CDR2 FQNEAQ (reference sequence). This CDR3 is 15 amino acids long. V shed 2 bases and J 2 bases; nucleotides not matched to a gene: 5. The CDR3 protein is CASSLLREGAYEQYF. In nucleotides, the CDR3 is TGTGCCAGCAGCTTACTACGGGAGGGAGCCTACGAGCAGTACTTC. Using reference TRBV7-9 and TRBJ2-7 for the parts outside the CDR3, the full variable domain is DTGVSQNPRHKITKRGQNVTFRCDPISEHNRLYWYRQTLGQGPEFLTYFQNEAQLEKSRLLSDRFSAERPKGSFSTLEIQRTEQGDSAMYLCASSLLREGAYEQYFGPGTRLTVT.

V gene TRBV4-2 combines with J gene TRBJ1-3, with 8 positions matching TRBD1. CDR1 is LGHNA, CDR2 YNFKEQ, per germline. V gave up 1 base and J gave up 2 bases; unmatched junction bases: 4. The CDR3 totals 16 residues. The CDR3 bases are TGTGCCAGCAGCCAAGCGACAGGGGACCCTGGAAACACCATATATTTT. Residues: CASSQATGDPGNTIYF.

V gene TRBV4-1 combines with J gene TRBJ2-1; D remains ambiguous. The CDR3 is made up of 12 amino acids. V shed 3 bases and J shed 9 bases, with 9 bases lying between them. Germline loops: CDR1 MGHRA, CDR2 YSYEKL. The CDR3 protein is CASSQEAGEQFF. Here the CDR3 DNA reads TGCGCCAGCAGCCAGGAAGCCGGTGAGCAGTTCTTC.

DNA for the CDR3: TGCAGCGTTGAAGTGGGGGTTAACACTGAAGCTTTCTTT. This gives the protein CSVEVGVNTEAFF. This chain uses TRBV29-1 with TRBJ1-1, with TRBD1 as a possible D gene (5 bases). The CDR3 has 13 residues. The germline V and J ends were trimmed by 1 base and 2 bases, with 8 bases remaining between them. Germline loops: CDR1 SQVTM, CDR2 ANQGSEA. Full variable domain (outside the CDR3, taken from reference TRBV29-1 and TRBJ1-1): SAVISQKPSRDICQRGTSLTIQCQVDSQVTMMFWYRQQPGQSLTLIATANQGSEATYESGFVIDKFPISRPNLTFSTLTVSNMSPEDSSIYLCSVEVGVNTEAFFGQGTRLTVV.

V gene TRBV6-1 combines with J gene TRBJ1-4, with 7 bases lining up with TRBD1. The junction had 0 bases not matched to a gene; V was cut back by 1 base and J by 1 base. There are 15 residues in the CDR3. Germline loops: CDR1 MNHNS, CDR2 SASEGT. The CDR3 DNA reads TGTGCCAGCAGTGAAGGACAGGGAACTAATGAAAAACTGTTTTTT. Translated, it gives CASSEGQGTNEKLFF.

A single count supports this clone. The chain has TRBV2 and TRBJ1-1, with TRBD1 matching over 8 bases. The germline gives CDR1 SNHLY, CDR2 FYNNEI. Unmatched junction bases numbered 18, after V lost 5 bases and J lost 10 bases. CDR3 length: 16 residues. As DNA, the CDR3 is TGTGCCAGCAGTACCGGGACAGGTCTCCCTTCGTACAGAGCTTTCTTT. This sequence encodes CASSTGTGLPSYRAFF.

There are a few counts of this clone. V usage is TRBV4-1 and J usage is TRBJ1-5; D unclear. The CDR3 runs to 15 residues. Germline lookup yields CDR1 MGHRA and CDR2 YSYEKL. V lost 0 bases to trimming and J lost 4 bases, with 10 bases between them. Written as DNA, the CDR3 is TGCGCCAGCAGCCAAGATGGTCGGGGAAATCAGCCCCAGCATTTT. This sequence encodes CASSQDGRGNQPQHF.

This chain uses TRBV28 with TRBJ2-3; either TRBD1 or TRBD2 may fit D (7 bases each). This CDR3 comprises 18 residues. Trimming took 0 bases from V and 2 from J, leaving 18 bases between them. CDR1 MDHEN and CDR2 SYDVKM come from the germline V gene. The CDR3 is CASSLWTTGSGDTDTQYF. In nucleotides, the CDR3 is TGTGCCAGCAGTTTATGGACGACAGGGAGCGGGGACACAGATACGCAGTATTTT.

The J gene is TRBJ2-1, the V gene TRBV9, with 12 bases that match TRBD2. There are 16 residues in the CDR3. Looked up from germline, CDR1 is SGDLS and CDR2 is YYNGEE. V trimming: 4 bases; J trimming: 5 bases; junction bases outside the gene matches: 7. The CDR3 DNA follows: TGTGCCAGCAGCACCCGGACTAGCGGGGTTCACAATGAGCAGTTCTTC. As protein: CASSTRTSGVHNEQFF.

This clone was detected only a few times. The chain has TRBV4-1 and TRBJ2-5; tentative D call: TRBD1 (6 bases). The V gene lost 0 bases and the J gene lost 4 bases, with 12 bases spanning the gap. The CDR3 covers 15 residues. The germline CDR1 and CDR2 sequences are MGHRA and YSYEKL. In nucleotides, the CDR3 is TGCGCCAGCAGCCAAGATCCTCTAGGGGGAGAGACCCAGTACTTC. Protein: CASSQDPLGGETQYF.